A selection of T cell receptor beta chains follows, all from one sample in a study of T cells in Graves' hyperthyroidism and ophthalmopathy. MiXCR, run by TCRdb on the multiplex PCR reads, gives a single entry per CDR3 protein. The sample holds fewer than 450,000 distinct CDR3 sequences; approximately 18% are singletons and the top ten take roughly 35%. Sequenced sample: blood. The receptors were gathered from a woman aged 25 to 39 with Graves' hyperthyroidism that later progressed to Graves' ophthalmopathy. The CDR3 runs from the conserved cysteine through the conserved F or W. Each record gives: clone size, D gene, CDR3 length, J gene, V gene, CDR3 DNA, CDR3 protein. The D gene is left open where the match is weak. Size values are once, few and many counts, or a class for expanded clones, and some rows have none.

clone_size: many
d_call: NA
cdr3_length: 14
j_call: TRBJ2-7
v_call: TRBV27
cdr3_nt: TGTGCCAGCAGTTTATCTCATACAAGGGCCGAGCAGTACTTC
cdr3_aa: CASSLSHTRAEQYF

clone_size: NA
d_call: TRBD2
cdr3_length: 15
j_call: TRBJ2-1
v_call: TRBV4-2
cdr3_nt: TGTGCCAGCAGCCCCGCGGGGGGTACCTACAATGAGCAGTTCTTC
cdr3_aa: CASSPAGGTYNEQFF

clone_size: NA
d_call: NA
cdr3_length: 13
j_call: TRBJ2-5
v_call: TRBV29-1
cdr3_nt: TGCAGCGTTTTTGGCAGGGGAGAAGAGACCCAGTACTTC
cdr3_aa: CSVFGRGEETQYF

clone_size: many
d_call: TRBD1
cdr3_length: 15
j_call: TRBJ2-6
v_call: TRBV6-1
cdr3_nt: TGTGCCAGCAGGCGGACAGGGTACGGGGCCAACGTCCTGACTTTC
cdr3_aa: CASRRTGYGANVLTF

clone_size: many
d_call: NA
cdr3_length: 19
j_call: TRBJ2-1
v_call: TRBV3-1
cdr3_nt: TGTGCCAGCAGCCAAGATTGGGAAACCGGGCCAAACATTTGGAATGAGCAGTTCTTC
cdr3_aa: CASSQDWETGPNIWNEQFF

clone_size: many
d_call: TRBD1
cdr3_length: 13
j_call: TRBJ1-1
v_call: TRBV2
cdr3_nt: TGTGCCAGCCCCCGGACAGGTAACACTGAAGCTTTCTTT
cdr3_aa: CASPRTGNTEAFF

clone_size: NA
d_call: NA
cdr3_length: 14
j_call: TRBJ2-1
v_call: TRBV7-2
cdr3_nt: TGTGCCAGCAGCTCCCCCGGGGGATTCAATGAGCAGTTCTTC
cdr3_aa: CASSSPGGFNEQFF

clone_size: many
d_call: TRBD1
cdr3_length: 13
j_call: TRBJ1-2
v_call: TRBV12-3/TRBV12-4
cdr3_nt: TGTGCCAGCAGACACAGGGGCCTCTATGGCTACACCTTC
cdr3_aa: CASRHRGLYGYTF

clone_size: many
d_call: TRBD2
cdr3_length: 16
j_call: TRBJ2-5
v_call: TRBV7-9
cdr3_nt: TGTGCCAGCAGCTCGATCCCAACTAGCGCGCAAGAGACCCAGTACTTC
cdr3_aa: CASSSIPTSAQETQYF

clone_size: NA
d_call: TRBD2
cdr3_length: 17
j_call: TRBJ2-3
v_call: TRBV7-6
cdr3_nt: TGTGCCAGCAGCTTACCAGTAGCGGGAGCGGGGGTAGATACGCAGTATTTT
cdr3_aa: CASSLPVAGAGVDTQYF

clone_size: NA
d_call: NA
cdr3_length: 15
j_call: TRBJ1-2
v_call: TRBV12-3/TRBV12-4
cdr3_nt: TGTGCCAGCAGTCCCCATCGGGGAGGGAACTATGGCTACACCTTC
cdr3_aa: CASSPHRGGNYGYTF

clone_size: NA
d_call: NA
cdr3_length: 15
j_call: TRBJ1-1
v_call: TRBV5-1
cdr3_nt: TGCGCCAGCAGCCCAAGGGGATCTTGGGACACTGAAGCTTTCTTT
cdr3_aa: CASSPRGSWDTEAFF

clone_size: many
d_call: NA
cdr3_length: 11
j_call: TRBJ2-3
v_call: TRBV28
cdr3_nt: TGTGCCAGCAGTTTAGCGGGATTACAGTATTTT
cdr3_aa: CASSLAGLQYF

clone_size: many
d_call: NA
cdr3_length: 15
j_call: TRBJ1-6
v_call: TRBV6-1
cdr3_nt: TGTGCCAGCAGAGCTCTACCGTGGGCGAATTCACCCCTCCACTTT
cdr3_aa: CASRALPWANSPLHF

clone_size: once
d_call: TRBD1
cdr3_length: 18
j_call: TRBJ2-3
v_call: TRBV24-1
cdr3_nt: TGTGCCACCAGTGATTTTTCGGCCCGGACAGGGGGCACAGATACGCAGTATTTT
cdr3_aa: CATSDFSARTGGTDTQYF

clone_size: few
d_call: NA
cdr3_length: 14
j_call: TRBJ1-2
v_call: TRBV5-1
cdr3_nt: TGCGCCAGCAGCTCTCCGGGACTCAACTATGGCTACACCTTC
cdr3_aa: CASSSPGLNYGYTF

clone_size: many
d_call: TRBD1
cdr3_length: 15
j_call: TRBJ1-4
v_call: TRBV30
cdr3_nt: TGTGGTGTACCGGGACAGGGTGCAACTAATGAAAAACTGTTTTTT
cdr3_aa: CGVPGQGATNEKLFF

clone_size: NA
d_call: NA
cdr3_length: 15
j_call: TRBJ1-6
v_call: TRBV10-3
cdr3_nt: TGTGCCATCAGCGAGAGAAGCTCCTATAATTCACCCCTCCACTTT
cdr3_aa: CAISERSSYNSPLHF

clone_size: NA
d_call: TRBD1
cdr3_length: 15
j_call: TRBJ2-7
v_call: TRBV9
cdr3_nt: TGTGCCAGCAGCGTAGCCCCTAGGACAGGGGAAGAGCAGTACTTC
cdr3_aa: CASSVAPRTGEEQYF

clone_size: few
d_call: TRBD1
cdr3_length: 16
j_call: TRBJ2-2
v_call: TRBV10-2
cdr3_nt: TGCGCCAGCAGTGGCCCGGACAGGGGGTTTGCCGGGGAGCTGTTTTTT
cdr3_aa: CASSGPDRGFAGELFF

clone_size: NA
d_call: NA
cdr3_length: 14
j_call: TRBJ2-1
v_call: TRBV19
cdr3_nt: TGTGCCAGTCGAAGGTCAGGGGGGGGAAATGAGCAGTTCTTC
cdr3_aa: CASRRSGGGNEQFF

clone_size: NA
d_call: TRBD2
cdr3_length: 14
j_call: TRBJ2-3
v_call: TRBV7-9
cdr3_nt: TGTGCCAGCTGGGAGCGGGAACGCACAGATACGCAGTATTTT
cdr3_aa: CASWERERTDTQYF

clone_size: many
d_call: NA
cdr3_length: 13
j_call: TRBJ2-5
v_call: TRBV18
cdr3_nt: TGTGCCAGCTCACCCTCGAGACAAGAGACCCAGTACTTC
cdr3_aa: CASSPSRQETQYF

clone_size: many
d_call: NA
cdr3_length: 14
j_call: TRBJ2-3
v_call: TRBV28
cdr3_nt: TGTGCCAGCAACGAGGGGGTTAGCACAGATACGCAGTATTTT
cdr3_aa: CASNEGVSTDTQYF

clone_size: many
d_call: NA
cdr3_length: 14
j_call: TRBJ1-1
v_call: TRBV5-8
cdr3_nt: TGTGCCAGCAGCTTGGAAATCATGAACACTGAAGCTTTCTTT
cdr3_aa: CASSLEIMNTEAFF

clone_size: many
d_call: NA
cdr3_length: 12
j_call: TRBJ1-1
v_call: TRBV29-1
cdr3_nt: TGCAGCGTTGACACCTACGCAGGGGAAGCTTTCTTT
cdr3_aa: CSVDTYAGEAFF

clone_size: many
d_call: NA
cdr3_length: 14
j_call: TRBJ1-2
v_call: TRBV5-1
cdr3_nt: TGCGCCAGCAGCGCGGGCCCCCCAGACTATGGCTACACCTTC
cdr3_aa: CASSAGPPDYGYTF

clone_size: NA
d_call: NA
cdr3_length: 11
j_call: TRBJ2-7
v_call: TRBV29-1
cdr3_nt: TGCAGCGTTGTCCTGATCTACGAGCAGTACTTC
cdr3_aa: CSVVLIYEQYF

clone_size: NA
d_call: NA
cdr3_length: 18
j_call: TRBJ1-2
v_call: TRBV19
cdr3_nt: TGTGCCAGTAGTATAGATGATCTTTTCGCAGGGCCCAACTATGGCTACACCTTC
cdr3_aa: CASSIDDLFAGPNYGYTF

clone_size: many
d_call: NA
cdr3_length: 13
j_call: TRBJ1-1
v_call: TRBV4-1
cdr3_nt: TGCGCCAGCAGCCGTATCCCAAAGTCTGAAGCTTTCTTT
cdr3_aa: CASSRIPKSEAFF

clone_size: NA
d_call: TRBD1
cdr3_length: 14
j_call: TRBJ1-5
v_call: TRBV6-1
cdr3_nt: TGTGCCAGCAGTTGGGAGGGGGCAAGTCAGCCCCAGCATTTT
cdr3_aa: CASSWEGASQPQHF

clone_size: NA
d_call: TRBD1
cdr3_length: 15
j_call: TRBJ1-4
v_call: TRBV7-2
cdr3_nt: TGTGCCAGCAGCCCGGGACAGGGGGCGGAAGAAAAACTGTTTTTT
cdr3_aa: CASSPGQGAEEKLFF

clone_size: NA
d_call: NA
cdr3_length: 13
j_call: TRBJ1-1
v_call: TRBV7-9
cdr3_nt: TGTGCCAGCAGCTTACCCCCCCGAACTGAAGCTTTCTTT
cdr3_aa: CASSLPPRTEAFF

clone_size: many
d_call: NA
cdr3_length: 17
j_call: TRBJ1-2
v_call: TRBV11-2
cdr3_nt: TGTGCCAGCAGCCCCCCTGCTAGTACTAGATGGGACTATGGCTACACCTTC
cdr3_aa: CASSPPASTRWDYGYTF

clone_size: NA
d_call: NA
cdr3_length: 14
j_call: TRBJ1-1
v_call: TRBV19
cdr3_nt: TGTGCCAGTACTATGGGGCGAGAGAACACTGAAGCTTTCTTT
cdr3_aa: CASTMGRENTEAFF

clone_size: many
d_call: TRBD1
cdr3_length: 14
j_call: TRBJ2-2
v_call: TRBV12-3/TRBV12-4
cdr3_nt: TGTGCCAGCAGTTTAACCAGGGGGCGCGGGGAGCTGTTTTTT
cdr3_aa: CASSLTRGRGELFF

clone_size: NA
d_call: NA
cdr3_length: 17
j_call: TRBJ1-1
v_call: TRBV5-1
cdr3_nt: TGCGCCAGCAGCTTGGGCGTTAATCAGGGGTCTAACACTGAAGCTTTCTTT
cdr3_aa: CASSLGVNQGSNTEAFF

clone_size: many
d_call: TRBD2
cdr3_length: 12
j_call: TRBJ2-1
v_call: TRBV30
cdr3_nt: TGTGCCTGGTCTAGCGGGTACAATGAGCAGTTCTTC
cdr3_aa: CAWSSGYNEQFF

clone_size: many
d_call: NA
cdr3_length: 12
j_call: TRBJ2-7
v_call: TRBV12-3/TRBV12-4
cdr3_nt: TGTGCCAGCAGCCCTGTGGGGTACGAGCAGTACTTC
cdr3_aa: CASSPVGYEQYF

clone_size: many
d_call: NA
cdr3_length: 15
j_call: TRBJ1-6
v_call: TRBV2
cdr3_nt: TGTGCCAGCCGCCGGCTCTCTGTAGGGGATTCACCCCTCCACTTT
cdr3_aa: CASRRLSVGDSPLHF

clone_size: many
d_call: TRBD1
cdr3_length: 13
j_call: TRBJ2-4
v_call: TRBV5-1
cdr3_nt: TGCGCCAGCAGCTTGGCCCCCGACAGGGTAGAGTACTTC
cdr3_aa: CASSLAPDRVEYF

clone_size: many
d_call: NA
cdr3_length: 14
j_call: TRBJ2-7
v_call: TRBV6-6
cdr3_nt: TGTGCCAGCAGTTACCGGGACCCCCGGGGGGAGCAGTACTTC
cdr3_aa: CASSYRDPRGEQYF

clone_size: few
d_call: TRBD1
cdr3_length: 16
j_call: TRBJ2-3
v_call: TRBV24-1
cdr3_nt: TGTGCCACCAGTGACCTACGGGGACAGGACACAGATACGCAGTATTTT
cdr3_aa: CATSDLRGQDTDTQYF

clone_size: NA
d_call: TRBD2
cdr3_length: 14
j_call: TRBJ2-5
v_call: TRBV2
cdr3_nt: TGTGCCGGCCGACTAGCCCTTTGGGACGAGACCCAGTACTTC
cdr3_aa: CAGRLALWDETQYF

clone_size: many
d_call: TRBD1
cdr3_length: 13
j_call: TRBJ1-1
v_call: TRBV6-1
cdr3_nt: TGTGCCAGCAACCCTACAGGGGTCACTGAAGCTTTCTTT
cdr3_aa: CASNPTGVTEAFF

clone_size: many
d_call: NA
cdr3_length: 13
j_call: TRBJ1-1
v_call: TRBV28
cdr3_nt: TGTGCCAGCAGTCCTGGCGAGGGGAGAGAAGCTTTCTTT
cdr3_aa: CASSPGEGREAFF

clone_size: many
d_call: NA
cdr3_length: 14
j_call: TRBJ2-5
v_call: TRBV7-9
cdr3_nt: TGTGCCAGCAGCTTAGTGGCAGGTGGGGAGACCCAGTACTTC
cdr3_aa: CASSLVAGGETQYF

clone_size: many
d_call: NA
cdr3_length: 15
j_call: TRBJ1-2
v_call: TRBV7-2
cdr3_nt: TGTGCCAGCAGCTTAGATTTCGGGACGCATCGTGGCTACACCTTC
cdr3_aa: CASSLDFGTHRGYTF

clone_size: many
d_call: TRBD1
cdr3_length: 16
j_call: TRBJ1-5
v_call: TRBV10-2
cdr3_nt: TGCGCCAGCAGTGCCATCGGGACAGGGGGCTACCAGCCCCAGCATTTT
cdr3_aa: CASSAIGTGGYQPQHF

clone_size: NA
d_call: TRBD1
cdr3_length: 15
j_call: TRBJ1-2
v_call: TRBV4-1
cdr3_nt: TGCGCCAGCAGCCTAGTGACAGGGGTGGACTATGGCTACACCTTC
cdr3_aa: CASSLVTGVDYGYTF

clone_size: NA
d_call: NA
cdr3_length: 16
j_call: TRBJ1-6
v_call: TRBV6-1
cdr3_nt: TGTGCCAGCAGATTAGACTCAATACGGGGAATTTCACCCCTCCACTTT
cdr3_aa: CASRLDSIRGISPLHF

clone_size: NA
d_call: NA
cdr3_length: 14
j_call: TRBJ2-5
v_call: TRBV12-5
cdr3_nt: TGTGCTAGTGGTCCCCCGGGACGCGAAGAGACCCAGTACTTC
cdr3_aa: CASGPPGREETQYF